These 27 T cell receptor beta chains were sequenced from one sample in a study of OX40 agonist ivuxolimab in advanced cancers. The library relied on the immunoSEQ multiplex PCR assay. The table was pulled from immuneACCESS by TCRdb, which kept in-frame rearrangements only. Such tables lose some clones; where checked, under half of the loss comes from unresolved V genes, and the rest has no known cause. In this sample the table shows around 80,000 clones, around nine tenths of which occur a single time. The ten largest clones take up around 0.78% of the sample. Sequenced here: CD4+ or CD8+ T cells sorted from blood, sampled in a trial of the OX40 agonist ivuxolimab. The receptors shown here come from an adult with an advanced solid tumor such as melanoma, head and neck, liver or kidney cancer.

The chain combines TRBV29-1 with TRBJ2-1, with D tentatively TRBD2 (6 bases). The CDR3 has 14 residues. Trimming cost V 5 bases and J 2 bases, with 13 bases left between them. The V gene's germline CDR1 is SQVTM and CDR2 ANQGSEA. CDR3 bases: TGCAGCGTTTTCTCGTCGGGAGCCTACAATGAGCAGTTCTTC. Its protein is CSVFSSGAYNEQFF.

The chain combines TRBV25-1 with TRBJ1-1; weak D call: TRBD1 (5 bases). Per germline, CDR1 MGHDK and CDR2 SYGVNS. This CDR3 is 16 amino acids long. Trimming took off 5 bases at V and 1 base at J, with 17 bases between the two ends. The CDR3 DNA follows: TGTGCCAGCAGTCCCGGGGGAAAGGAGCCGAACACTGAAGCTTTCTTT. Residues: CASSPGGKEPNTEAFF.

The chain joins TRBV11-3 to TRBJ2-2; 8 bases are shared with TRBD2. V was pared by 1 base and J by 4 bases, with 5 bases of the junction left unmatched. The CDR3 totals 16 residues. CDR1 and CDR2 from the germline V gene are SGHNT and YENEEA. The DNA for the CDR3 is TGTGCCAGCAGCTTAGCGGGGGGGCTGAGCACCGGGGAGCTGTTTTTT. Translated: CASSLAGGLSTGELFF.

This clone was seen just once. The chain couples TRBV9 to TRBJ1-2; possible D gene TRBD1, 6 bases. Germline loops: CDR1 SGDLS, CDR2 YYNGEE. V was clipped by 10 bases and J by 4 bases, with 26 bases between them. The CDR3 is 16 residues long. The CDR3 nucleotides are TGTGCCGACACTCCCTCGGCCCGACAGGTCAGCTATGGCTACACCTTC. It yields the protein CADTPSARQVSYGYTF.

On this clone itself: Other DNA sequences in this specimen translate into the identical CDR3. The gene calls are TRBV27 and TRBJ2-5; no definite D call. V dropped 4 bases and J dropped 5 bases, with 5 bases sitting between them. This CDR3 contains 11 residues. Germline CDR1 and CDR2: MNHEY and SMNVEV (reference sequence). CDR3 sequence reads: CASSSGETQYF. The DNA of the CDR3 is TGTGCCAGCAGTTCCGGGGAGACCCAGTACTTC.

This chain joins TRBV5-1 and TRBJ1-2, with 7 bases lining up with TRBD1. Germline CDR1 SGHRS, CDR2 YFSETQ. This CDR3 comprises 13 residues. Unmatched junction bases numbered 7, after V lost 4 bases and J lost 7 bases. CDR3 protein: CASSADRYGGYTF. CDR3 coding DNA: TGCGCCAGCAGCGCGGACAGGTACGGTGGCTACACCTTC.

The chain is built from TRBV5-5 and TRBJ2-7; 10 nucleotides line up with TRBD2. The CDR3 spans 13 residues. The junction had 4 bases not matched to a gene; V was cut back by 4 bases and J by 6 bases. In germline, CDR1 is SGHKS, CDR2 YYEKEE (reference sequence). The CDR3, as DNA: TGTGCCAGCAGCCAGCGGGAGGGCCGCGAGCAGTACTTC. Residues: CASSQREGREQYF.

The V gene is TRBV4-2, the J gene TRBJ2-5, with 12 positions matching TRBD2. V shed 4 bases and J 4 bases; nucleotides not matched to a gene: 4. This CDR3 spans 15 amino acids. In germline, CDR1 is LGHNA, CDR2 YNFKEQ. The CDR3 DNA is TGTGCCAGCAGCCCTAGCGGGGGGGCCGGAGAGACCCAGTACTTC. Translated, it gives CASSPSGGAGETQYF.

The V call is TRBV19, the J call TRBJ1-5; TRBD1 matches at 7 bases. V lost 7 bases to trimming and J lost 3 bases; unmatched junction nucleotides: 9. Germline V gives CDR1 LNHDA, CDR2 SQIVND (reference sequence). This CDR3 is 15 amino acids long. CDR3 coding DNA: TGTGCCAGTAAAGTTAACAGGGGAAACAATCAGCCCCAGCATTTT. It codes for CASKVNRGNNQPQHF.

The rearrangement links TRBV14 to TRBJ1-1; no reliable D call. The length of the CDR3 is 18 residues. The germline CDR1 and CDR2 sequences are SGHDN and FVKESK. Trimming removed 2 bases from V and 2 bases from J, with 21 bases in between. The DNA for the CDR3 is TGTGCCAGCAGCCAAAGACTCTCGGTGTATAGTGCAAACACTGAAGCTTTCTTT. It is translated as CASSQRLSVYSANTEAFF.

The V call is TRBV5-1, the J call TRBJ2-5, with 7 positions matching TRBD2. This CDR3 spans 14 amino acids. Unmatched junction bases numbered 3, after V lost 4 bases and J lost 0 bases. Germline CDR1 is SGHRS and CDR2 is YFSETQ. CDR3 amino acids: CASSRGTNQETQYF. The CDR3 DNA follows: TGCGCCAGCAGCCGCGGGACTAACCAAGAGACCCAGTACTTC.

The V call is TRBV20-1, the J call TRBJ2-1; D is uncertain. The CDR3 loop spans 11 amino acids. V was pared by 0 bases and J by 11 bases, with 8 bases between. Germline V CDR1 and CDR2: DFQATT, SNEGSKA (reference sequence). Here the CDR3 reads CSARDGSQQFF. As DNA, the CDR3 is TGCAGTGCTAGAGATGGCAGCCAGCAGTTCTTC.

CDR3 loop: CASSFRAGPLNTGELFF. CDR3 in DNA: TGTGCCAGCAGCTTTAGAGCGGGACCCCTCAACACCGGGGAGCTGTTTTTT. V is TRBV7-8 and J is TRBJ2-2, with 7 bases identical to TRBD2. CDR1 SGHVS and CDR2 FQNEAQ come from the germline V gene. Unmatched junction bases numbered 9, after V lost 3 bases and J lost 2 bases. This CDR3 comprises 17 residues. Full variable domain (missing parts from reference TRBV7-8 and TRBJ2-2): GAGVSQSPRYKVAKRGQDVALRCDPISGHVSLFWYQQALGQGPEFLTYFQNEAQLDKSGLPSDRFFAERPEGSVSTLKIQRTQQEDSAVYLCASSFRAGPLNTGELFFGEGSRLTVL.

In this sample, this clone turned up once. V usage is TRBV6-4 and J usage is TRBJ2-5; D may be TRBD1 (6 bases). CDR3 length: 13 residues. From germline, CDR1 is MRHNA and CDR2 SNTAGT. V shed 6 bases and J shed 5 bases, with 13 bases lying between them. The CDR3 loop is CASSKTGQETQYF. Here the CDR3 DNA reads TGTGCCAGCAGCAAAACAGGGCAGGAGACCCAGTACTTC.

V is TRBV20-1 and J is TRBJ2-7; D possibly corresponds to TRBD1 (6 bases). V lost 6 bases to trimming and J lost 4 bases, with 10 bases between them. Germline CDR1 and CDR2: DFQATT and SNEGSKA (reference sequence). There are 11 residues in the CDR3. This CDR3 is CSANRDYEQYF. In DNA, the CDR3 is TGCAGTGCAAACAGGGATTACGAGCAGTACTTC.

The table lists this clone with a count of one. The J gene is TRBJ2-2, the V gene TRBV11-3; D is unclear. Between the trimmed V and J ends, which lost 0 bases and 7 bases, there was a span of 6 bases. There are 13 residues in the CDR3. Looked up from germline, CDR1 is SGHNT and CDR2 is YENEEA. The CDR3 sequence is CASSLDRRGELFF. The DNA for the CDR3 is TGTGCCAGCAGCTTAGATCGACGCGGGGAGCTGTTTTTT.

The chain combines TRBV9 with TRBJ1-2; TRBD1 might be the D (5 bases). The CDR3 has 13 residues. V was clipped by 5 bases and J by 7 bases, with 15 bases between them. CDR1 SGDLS and CDR2 YYNGEE come from the germline V gene. CDR3 amino acids: CASREGKGSGYTF. The CDR3 coding sequence is TGTGCCAGCAGGGAAGGTAAGGGGTCTGGCTACACCTTC.

This clone was detected once. The V gene is TRBV7-2, the J gene TRBJ2-3; 12 nucleotides agree with TRBD2. The CDR3 extends over 17 amino acids. Germline V gene sequence: CDR1 SGHTA, CDR2 FQGNSA. V was pared by 1 base and J by 5 bases, with 7 bases of the junction left unmatched. CDR3 coding DNA: TGTGCCAGCAGCTTAGTTACTAGCGGGGGGAAAAGAGATACGCAGTATTTT. Its translation: CASSLVTSGGKRDTQYF.

The rearrangement links TRBV9 to TRBJ2-1; 8 bases are a match to TRBD1. CDR3 length: 15 amino acids. V gave up 0 bases and J gave up 4 bases; unmatched junction bases: 3. CDR1 and CDR2 (germline): SGDLS, YYNGEE. CDR3 sequence reads: CASSVAGTGYNEQFF. The CDR3 bases are TGTGCCAGCAGCGTAGCCGGGACAGGATACAATGAGCAGTTCTTC.

Worth noting for this clone: The sample holds other DNA sequences that translate to the same CDR3. The rearrangement joins TRBV14 to TRBJ1-1, with a weak D call TRBD1 (6 bases). Trimming left V 1 base short and J 5 bases short, with 8 bases between. This CDR3 comprises 13 residues. Per germline, CDR1 SGHDN and CDR2 FVKESK. CDR3 DNA sequence: TGTGCCAGCAGCCAAGTCACAGGGACTGAAGCTTTCTTT. Encoded protein: CASSQVTGTEAFF.

V gene TRBV18 combines with J gene TRBJ1-3, with D tentatively TRBD1 (5 bases). Germline V gene sequence: CDR1 KGHSH, CDR2 LQKENI. Trimming left V 4 bases short and J 0 bases short, with 16 bases between. The CDR3 totals 17 residues. The CDR3 protein is CASSLGEGHDSGNTIYF. The CDR3 DNA follows: TGTGCCAGCTCACTGGGGGAGGGCCACGACTCTGGAAACACCATATATTTT.

V gene TRBV12-5 combines with J gene TRBJ1-2, with a weak D call TRBD1 (6 bases). The germline gives CDR1 LGHNT, CDR2 FRNRAP. V was trimmed by 0 bases and J by 4 bases, leaving 15 bases between them. The length of the CDR3 is 16 residues. The CDR3 spells CASGLVSGVPLYGYTF. CDR3 DNA: TGTGCTAGTGGTTTGGTCTCAGGGGTTCCTCTCTATGGCTACACCTTC.

The gene calls are TRBV18 and TRBJ2-5; 8 nucleotides match TRBD2. Germline lookup yields CDR1 KGHSH and CDR2 LQKENI. CDR3 length equals 15 residues. J gave up 5 bases and V 5 bases, and 10 bases lay outside the gene matches. The CDR3 loop is CASSGGSGSSETQYF. The CDR3 nucleotides read TGTGCCAGCTCAGGAGGGAGCGGGAGCTCTGAGACCCAGTACTTC. Complete variable domain (other parts from reference TRBV18 and TRBJ2-5): NAGVMQNPRHLVRRRGQEARLRCSPMKGHSHVYWYRQLPEEGLKFMVYLQKENIIDESGMPKERFSAEFPKEGPSILRIQQVVRGDSAAYFCASSGGSGSSETQYFGPGTRLLVL.

The rearrangement joins TRBV25-1 to TRBJ1-4; D is uncertain. The CDR3 contains 16 residues. Germline CDR1 MGHDK, CDR2 SYGVNS. Trimming removed 2 bases at V and 4 bases at J, with 14 bases between. The CDR3 here is CASSEGRSFFNEKLFF. Written as DNA, the CDR3 is TGTGCCAGCAGTGAAGGGAGATCCTTCTTTAATGAAAAACTGTTTTTT. Full variable domain (remainder filled in from reference TRBV25-1 and TRBJ1-4): EADIYQTPRYLVIGTGKKITLECSQTMGHDKMYWYQQDPGMELHLIHYSYGVNSTEKGDLSSESTVSRIRTEHFPLTLESARPSHTSQYLCASSEGRSFFNEKLFFGSGTQLSVL.

The table lists this clone with a count of one. V and J are TRBV18 and TRBJ2-1; no clear D. The germline CDR1 and CDR2 sequences are KGHSH and LQKENI. The CDR3 consists of 14 residues. V gave up 6 bases and J gave up 5 bases, with 14 bases separating them. The CDR3 sequence is CASSLVKGHNEQFF. The CDR3 nucleotides are TGTGCCAGCTCCCTCGTGAAGGGCCACAATGAGCAGTTCTTC.

CDR3 sequence (DNA): TGTGCCAGCTCCGCGTCCGGGACGGGTGCAGGGGAGCAGTTCTTC. Protein: CASSASGTGAGEQFF. This sequence joins TRBV18 and TRBJ2-1; D may match TRBD1 or TRBD2 (5 bases each). In germline, CDR1 is KGHSH, CDR2 LQKENI. The CDR3 is 15 residues long. With 6 bases removed from V and 10 bases from J, the gap between germline ends came to 22 bases.

This chain connects TRBV27 to TRBJ1-2, with 8 bases lining up with TRBD1. CDR1 and CDR2 (germline): MNHEY, SMNVEV (reference sequence). The V and J ends lost 4 bases and 6 bases, in that order; junction bases with no gene match: 7. This CDR3 is 14 amino acids long. The CDR3: CASSSADRGDGYTF. The CDR3 coding sequence is TGTGCCAGCAGTTCCGCAGACAGGGGTGATGGCTACACCTTC.